The T cell receptor beta chain described here comes from a study of CD8+CD57+ T cells in acquired aplastic anemia. Overall study context: On average, sorted CD4+ and CD8+ cells gave approximately 3.5 ug of DNA.

Regarding the study as a whole: Patients had twenty-nine CD8+ CDR3 sequences in common with controls (the shared set).

The ends were cut back, 5 bases at V and 1 base at J, with 14 bases in the middle. The CDR3 spans 16 residues. CDR1 is SGHTA, CDR2 FQGNSA, per germline. Worth noting for this clonotype: The target antigen is unknown.

Flow cytometry had shown expanded CD8+CD57+ cells in the patients chosen for sequencing. Each of the patients presented with severe acquired aplastic anemia. No therapy had been given to the patients at the time of blood sampling. Genomic DNA templated the TCR beta VDJ and CDR3 profiling. One entry per CDR3 protein, called by TCRdb with MiXCR from the reads. Of approximately 180,000 distinct CDR3 sequences in the sample, roughly 65% were seen once. Material for sequencing was sorted CD4+, CD8+, or CD8+CD57+ T cells (not recorded which) from PBMCs. The chain uses TRBV7-2 and TRBJ2-2; D tentatively reads TRBD1 or TRBD2 (5 bases each). The receptor's source is a human donor with aplastic anemia. This chain's CDR3 is CASSVTGTRNTGELFF. CDR3 nucleotide sequence: TGTGCCAGCAGCGTAACCGGGACCCGGAACACCGGGGAGCTGTTTTTT.